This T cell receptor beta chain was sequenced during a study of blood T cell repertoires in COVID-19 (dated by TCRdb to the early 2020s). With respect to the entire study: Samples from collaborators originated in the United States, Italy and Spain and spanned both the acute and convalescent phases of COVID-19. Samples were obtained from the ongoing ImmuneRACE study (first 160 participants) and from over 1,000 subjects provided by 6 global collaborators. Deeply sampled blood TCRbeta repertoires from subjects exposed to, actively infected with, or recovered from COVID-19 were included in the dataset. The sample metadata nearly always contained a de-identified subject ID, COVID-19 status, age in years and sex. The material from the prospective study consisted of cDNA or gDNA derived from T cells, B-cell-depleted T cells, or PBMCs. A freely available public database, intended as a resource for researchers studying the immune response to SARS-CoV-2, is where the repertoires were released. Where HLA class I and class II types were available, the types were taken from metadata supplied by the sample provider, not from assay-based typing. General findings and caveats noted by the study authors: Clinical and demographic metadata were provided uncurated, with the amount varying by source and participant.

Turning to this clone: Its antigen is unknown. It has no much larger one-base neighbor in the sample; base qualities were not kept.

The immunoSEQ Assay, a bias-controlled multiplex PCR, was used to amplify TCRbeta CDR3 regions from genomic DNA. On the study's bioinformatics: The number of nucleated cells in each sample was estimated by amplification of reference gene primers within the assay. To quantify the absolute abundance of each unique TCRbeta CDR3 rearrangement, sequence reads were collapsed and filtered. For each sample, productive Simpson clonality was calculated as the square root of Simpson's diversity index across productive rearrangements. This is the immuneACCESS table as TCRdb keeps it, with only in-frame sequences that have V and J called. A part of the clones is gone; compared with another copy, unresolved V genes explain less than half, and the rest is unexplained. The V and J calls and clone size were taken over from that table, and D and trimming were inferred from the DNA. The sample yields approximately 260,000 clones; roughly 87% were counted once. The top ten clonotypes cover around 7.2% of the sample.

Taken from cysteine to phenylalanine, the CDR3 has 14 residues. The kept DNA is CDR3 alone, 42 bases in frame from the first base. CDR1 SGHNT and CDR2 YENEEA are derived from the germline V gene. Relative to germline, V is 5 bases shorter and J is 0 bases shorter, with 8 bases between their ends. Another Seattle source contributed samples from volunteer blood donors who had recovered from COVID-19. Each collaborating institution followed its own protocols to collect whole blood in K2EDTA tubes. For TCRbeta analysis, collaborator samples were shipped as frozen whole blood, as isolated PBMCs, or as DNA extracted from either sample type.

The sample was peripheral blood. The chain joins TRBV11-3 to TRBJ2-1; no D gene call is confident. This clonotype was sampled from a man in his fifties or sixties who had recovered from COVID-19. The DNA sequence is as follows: TGTGCCAGCAGCCCAACGGGCTCCTACAATGAGCAGTTCTTC. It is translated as CASSPTGSYNEQFF. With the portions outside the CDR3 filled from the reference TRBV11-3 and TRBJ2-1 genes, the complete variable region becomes EAGVVQSPRYKIIEKKQPVAFWCNPISGHNTLYWYLQNLGQGPELLIRYENEEAVDDSQLPKDRFSAERLKGVDSTLKIQPAELGDSAVYLCASSPTGSYNEQFFGPGTRLTVL.